Below are 15 T cell receptor beta chains sequenced from a single sample in a study of graft-versus-host responses after intestinal transplantation. Repertoires were generated with immunoSEQ multiplex PCR, while TCRdb's copy carries only in-frame clones and drops some. The sample includes about 110,000 clones, 80% to 90% of them seen just once. These receptors have no identified antigens. The sequences come from unstimulated CD4+ T cells sorted from spleen or lymph node cells, collected before transplant. The receptors were sampled from a human donor who was the organ donor for an intestinal transplant.

The chain has TRBV19 and TRBJ2-3, with D perhaps matching TRBD2 (6 bases). CDR1 is LNHDA, CDR2 SQIVND, per germline (reference sequence). V was pared by 6 bases and J by 1 base, with 11 bases between. The CDR3 sequence is 14 residues long. The CDR3: CASRLAIGTDTQYF. In nucleotides, the CDR3 is TGTGCCAGTAGGCTAGCGATAGGCACAGATACGCAGTATTTT.

The chain joins TRBV9 to TRBJ2-6, with a possible D match to TRBD1 (6 bases). The germline V gene has CDR1 SGDLS and CDR2 YYNGEE. V gave up 0 bases and J gave up 0 bases, with 10 bases separating them. The CDR3 runs 17 residues. The CDR3 sequence is CASSVGGHHSGANVLTF. The CDR3, as DNA: TGTGCCAGCAGCGTAGGGGGACACCACTCTGGGGCCAACGTCCTGACTTTC.

The CDR3 region is CATGQGENSPLHF. Here the CDR3 DNA reads TGTGCCACCGGACAGGGGGAGAATTCACCCCTCCACTTT. The chain joins TRBV10-3 to TRBJ1-6; 10 nucleotides agree with TRBD1. The V and J ends lost 10 bases and 7 bases, in that order; junction bases with no gene match: 4. The CDR3 sequence is 13 residues long. Germline V gene data show CDR1 as ENHRY and CDR2 as SYGVKD.

The chain is built from TRBV6-5 and TRBJ1-2; D remains unclear. V gave up 4 bases and J gave up 5 bases, with 14 bases separating them. Germline CDR1 and CDR2: MNHEY and SVGAGI. This CDR3 contains 14 residues. The CDR3 loop is CASSSPADKYGYTF. The DNA of the CDR3 is TGTGCCAGCAGTTCCCCCGCAGACAAGTATGGCTACACCTTC.

The J gene is TRBJ2-3, the V gene TRBV6-1; either TRBD1 or TRBD2 may supply D (5 bases each). The germline V and J ends were trimmed by 3 bases and 4 bases, with 14 bases remaining between them. The CDR3 has 15 residues. Germline CDR1 MNHNS, CDR2 SASEGT. The CDR3 nucleotides read TGTGCCAGCAGTGAGGGGAGCCAAGGGGCAGATACGCAGTATTTT. It codes for CASSEGSQGADTQYF.

The chain employs TRBV9 and TRBJ1-2; no definite D call. Germline assignment: CDR1 SGDLS and CDR2 YYNGEE. Trimming cost V 5 bases and J 1 base, with 9 bases left between them. The CDR3 runs to 13 residues. CDR3 nucleotides: TGTGCCAGCAGTGGGCGGATTAACTATGGCTACACCTTC. Translating gives CASSGRINYGYTF.

The rearrangement uses TRBV11-1 and TRBJ1-1; D not certain. Germline-derived CDR1 and CDR2 are SGHAT and FQDESV (reference sequence). The CDR3 spans 13 residues. V lost 5 bases and J 4 bases, leaving 11 bases between the germline ends. CDR3 coding DNA: TGTGCCAGCAGCAGTGCCATGGGCACTGAAGCTTTCTTT. Amino acids: CASSSAMGTEAFF.

The chain carries TRBV1 and TRBJ2-3. TRBV1 is designated a pseudogene. The CDR3 consists of 17 residues. This CDR3 reads CTSSQAGAWRSTDTQYF. CDR3 coding DNA: TGCACCAGCAGCCAAGCGGGGGCTTGGAGGTCCACAGATACGCAGTATTTT.

CDR3 sequence reads: CASSLTTGAVAETQYF. CDR3 nucleotide sequence: TGTGCCAGTAGTCTTACGACAGGGGCGGTGGCTGAGACCCAGTACTTC. The rearrangement links TRBV19 to TRBJ2-5, with TRBD1 matching 8 bases. Germline V gives CDR1 LNHDA, CDR2 SQIVND (reference sequence). This CDR3 contains 16 residues. J lost 5 bases, V lost 5 bases, and 13 bases had no gene match.

The V gene is TRBV5-1, the J gene TRBJ2-7, with TRBD2 as a possible D gene (6 bases). The CDR3 has 15 residues. Trimming shortened V by 0 bases and J by 1 base, and 11 bases separated the two germline ends. In germline, CDR1 is SGHRS, CDR2 YFSETQ. CDR3 nucleotides: TGCGCCAGCAGCTTGGTGGGAGGAGGATCCTACGAGCAGTACTTC. Amino acid sequence: CASSLVGGGSYEQYF.

The chain recombines TRBV29-1 with TRBJ2-5; no firm D call. The germline V gene encodes CDR1 SQVTM and CDR2 ANQGSEA. The CDR3 loop spans 12 amino acids. Trimming took 4 bases from V and 8 from J, leaving 14 bases between them. The CDR3 DNA follows: TGCAGCGTTGCCACTGCATCTATTACCCAGTACTTC. Amino acid sequence: CSVATASITQYF.

V gene TRBV5-1 combines with J gene TRBJ1-1, with D maybe TRBD1 (5 bases). V was trimmed by 0 bases and J by 7 bases, leaving 13 bases between them. Germline values: CDR1 SGHRS, CDR2 YFSETQ. The CDR3 spans 14 residues. CDR3 nucleotides: TGCGCCAGCAGCTTGGGCGCTCAGAGGGGTGAAGCTTTCTTT. Translated, it gives CASSLGAQRGEAFF.

The chain joins TRBV5-4 to TRBJ2-2; 7 bases agree with TRBD1. The V gene end was trimmed by 4 bases and the J gene end by 4 bases; junction bases not matched to a gene: 7. The CDR3 loop spans 15 amino acids. Germline lookup yields CDR1 SGHNT and CDR2 YYREEE (reference sequence). This chain's CDR3 is CASSTGQIITGELFF. For the CDR3, the DNA is TGTGCCAGCAGCACGGGACAGATCATCACCGGGGAGCTGTTTTTT.

The J gene is TRBJ1-2, the V gene TRBV9; D may be TRBD1 (5 bases). The germline gives CDR1 SGDLS, CDR2 YYNGEE. V was clipped by 0 bases and J by 3 bases, with 9 bases between them. There are 14 residues in the CDR3. The CDR3 DNA reads as TGTGCCAGCAGCGTAGGCAGGGTCGACTATGGCTACACCTTC. Encoded protein: CASSVGRVDYGYTF.

The V call is TRBV29-1, the J call TRBJ2-1; D is uncertain. Trimming pared 4 bases from V and 2 bases from J, leaving 12 bases between. Per the germline V gene, CDR1 is SQVTM and CDR2 is ANQGSEA. The CDR3 is 14 amino acids. The chain's CDR3 is CSVVGQVPYNEQFF. In DNA form, the CDR3 reads TGCAGCGTTGTAGGGCAGGTACCCTACAATGAGCAGTTCTTC.